This TCR beta chain was identified during a study of T-cell memory formation after mild COVID-19. Study summary: Clusters of TCRs were largely donor specific. Study-wide points: The pre-infection memory compartment contained some responding clones, suggesting cross-reactive memory joined. CD4/CD8 balance characterized clones contracting day 15 to 85, and CD4+ skew characterized later expanders. Nothing confirmed that second-wave clones peaking on day 37 were specific for SARS-CoV-2.

TCRdb re-analysed the 5' RACE reads in MiXCR, keeping a single row per CDR3 protein. The table lists fewer than 400,000 distinct CDR3 sequences, roughly 13% of them singletons. J was trimmed by 4 bases and V by 4 bases; bases with no gene match: 7. The CDR3 spans 15 residues. The germline V gene encodes CDR1 MDHEN and CDR2 SYDVKM. Points on this clonotype: What it binds is not known.

The V gene is TRBV28, the J gene TRBJ2-3; 8 nucleotides match TRBD1. The receptor's source is a man between 18 and 29 years old who had mild COVID-19 (a few samples of this study predate the infection). Cell type and time point are not known. The sequenced material came from PBMCs or a T cell subset sorted from them (not recorded which). This CDR3 is CASSSKQGVADTQYF. The CDR3 DNA sequence: TGTGCCAGCAGTTCTAAACAGGGGGTGGCAGATACGCAGTATTTT.